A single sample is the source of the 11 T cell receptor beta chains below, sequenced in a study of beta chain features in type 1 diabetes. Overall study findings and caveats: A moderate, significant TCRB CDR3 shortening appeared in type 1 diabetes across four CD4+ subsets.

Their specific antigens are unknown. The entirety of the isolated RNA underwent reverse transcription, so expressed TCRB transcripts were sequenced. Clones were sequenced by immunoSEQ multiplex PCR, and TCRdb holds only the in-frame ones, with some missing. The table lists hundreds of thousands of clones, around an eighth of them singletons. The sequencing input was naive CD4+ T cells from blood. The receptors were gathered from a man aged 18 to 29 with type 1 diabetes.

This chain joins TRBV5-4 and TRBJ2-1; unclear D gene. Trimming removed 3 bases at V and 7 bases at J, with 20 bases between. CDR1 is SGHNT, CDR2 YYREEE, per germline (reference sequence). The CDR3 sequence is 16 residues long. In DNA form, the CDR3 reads TGTGCCAGCAGCTATCACTCAGGTGGACGGTGGAATGAGCAGTTCTTC. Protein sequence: CASSYHSGGRWNEQFF.

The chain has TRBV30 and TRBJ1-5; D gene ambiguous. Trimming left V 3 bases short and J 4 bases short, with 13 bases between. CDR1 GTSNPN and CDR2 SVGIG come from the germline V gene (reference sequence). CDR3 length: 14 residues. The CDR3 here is CAWSTDWENQPQHF. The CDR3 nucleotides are TGTGCCTGGAGCACGGACTGGGAAAATCAGCCCCAGCATTTT.

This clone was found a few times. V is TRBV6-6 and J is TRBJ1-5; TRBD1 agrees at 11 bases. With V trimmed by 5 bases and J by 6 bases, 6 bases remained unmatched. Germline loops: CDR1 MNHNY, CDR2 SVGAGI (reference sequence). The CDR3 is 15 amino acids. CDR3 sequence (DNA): TGTGCCAGCAGTGGAGGACAGGGGGCCGGTCAGCCCCAGCATTTT. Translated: CASSGGQGAGQPQHF.

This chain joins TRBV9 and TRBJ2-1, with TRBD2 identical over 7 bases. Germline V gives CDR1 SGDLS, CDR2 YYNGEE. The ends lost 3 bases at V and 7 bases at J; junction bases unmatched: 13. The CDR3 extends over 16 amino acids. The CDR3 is CASSARWGGGINEQFF. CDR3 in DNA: TGTGCCAGCAGCGCCCGCTGGGGGGGTGGGATTAATGAGCAGTTCTTC. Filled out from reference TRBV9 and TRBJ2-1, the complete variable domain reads DSGVTQTPKHLITATGQRVTLRCSPRSGDLSVYWYQQSLDQGLQFLIQYYNGEERAKGNILERFSAQQFPDLHSELNLSSLELGDSALYFCASSARWGGGINEQFFGPGTRLTVL.

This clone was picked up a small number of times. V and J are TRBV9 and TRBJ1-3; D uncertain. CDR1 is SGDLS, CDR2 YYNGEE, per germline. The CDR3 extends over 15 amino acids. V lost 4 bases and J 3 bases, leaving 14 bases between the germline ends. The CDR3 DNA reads TGTGCCAGCAGCCTACTTGTAGAAGGTGGAAACACCATATATTTT. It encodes CASSLLVEGGNTIYF. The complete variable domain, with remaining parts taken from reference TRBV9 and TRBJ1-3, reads DSGVTQTPKHLITATGQRVTLRCSPRSGDLSVYWYQQSLDQGLQFLIQYYNGEERAKGNILERFSAQQFPDLHSELNLSSLELGDSALYFCASSLLVEGGNTIYFGEGSWLTVV.

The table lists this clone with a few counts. CDR3 residues: CASSYWTSYEQFF. The CDR3 bases are TGTGCCAGCAGCTATTGGACTAGCTATGAGCAGTTCTTC. V gene TRBV7-9 combines with J gene TRBJ2-1; 8 bases agree with TRBD2. V trimming: 4 bases; J trimming: 8 bases; junction bases outside the gene matches: 4. There are 13 residues in the CDR3. Germline V lookup: CDR1 SEHNR, CDR2 FQNEAQ (reference sequence).

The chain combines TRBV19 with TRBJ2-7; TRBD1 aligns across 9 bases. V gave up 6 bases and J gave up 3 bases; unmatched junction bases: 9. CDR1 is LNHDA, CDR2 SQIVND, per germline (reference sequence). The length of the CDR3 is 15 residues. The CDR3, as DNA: TGTGCCAGTAGCCGGGACAGGGTTATCGGCTACGAGCAGTACTTC. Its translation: CASSRDRVIGYEQYF.

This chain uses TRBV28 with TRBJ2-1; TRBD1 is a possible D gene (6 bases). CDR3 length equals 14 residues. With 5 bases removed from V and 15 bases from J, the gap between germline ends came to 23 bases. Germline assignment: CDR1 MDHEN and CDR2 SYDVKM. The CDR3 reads CASSDLSSVADRFF. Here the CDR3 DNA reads TGTGCCAGCAGTGACCTCTCCTCCGTGGCGGACAGGTTCTTC.

Written as DNA, the CDR3 is TGTGCCAGCAGCTTACGCGGGACAGGGGAGACCCAGTACTTC. As protein: CASSLRGTGETQYF. This chain uses TRBV7-8 with TRBJ2-5; 9 bases fit TRBD1. V shed 2 bases, J shed 5 bases, and the junction held 3 bases outside the gene matches. CDR1 is SGHVS, CDR2 FQNEAQ, per germline. The CDR3 covers 14 residues.

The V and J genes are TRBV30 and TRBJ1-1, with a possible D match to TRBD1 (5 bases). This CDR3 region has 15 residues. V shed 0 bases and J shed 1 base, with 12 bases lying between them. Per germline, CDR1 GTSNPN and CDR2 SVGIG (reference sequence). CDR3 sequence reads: CAWSVSGTSNTEAFF. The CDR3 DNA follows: TGTGCCTGGAGTGTATCAGGGACGTCGAACACTGAAGCTTTCTTT.

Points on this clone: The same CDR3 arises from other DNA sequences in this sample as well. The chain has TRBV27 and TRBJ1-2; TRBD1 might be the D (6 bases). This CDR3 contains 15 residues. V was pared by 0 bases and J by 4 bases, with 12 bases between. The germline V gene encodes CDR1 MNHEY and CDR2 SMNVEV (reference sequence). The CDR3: CASSLSAGVGYGYTF. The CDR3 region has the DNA TGTGCCAGCAGTTTATCTGCAGGGGTGGGCTATGGCTACACCTTC.